This TCR beta chain was captured in a study of beta chain features in type 1 diabetes. Broader study findings: Within each of all four CD4+ subsets, Type 1 diabetes patients had TCRB CDR3s that were moderately but significantly shorter.

Only a few counts were recorded for this clone. Its specificity is unknown. Expressed TCRB transcripts got sequenced, as all isolated RNA was reverse transcribed. Measured with immunoSEQ multiplex PCR; TCRdb has only the in-frame clones, and not every one. The repertoire consists of around 70,000 clones, with about 50% occurring once and the leading ten covering 0.65% to 0.9%. The sample was central memory CD4+ T cells from blood. This sequence was found in a man aged 30-40 years with type 1 diabetes.

CDR3 DNA sequence: TGTGCCAGCAGTGCCTGGACTAGCGGGCTGAGCGGGGAGCTGTTTTTT. Translated, it gives CASSAWTSGLSGELFF. The chain has TRBV6-1 and TRBJ2-2; 11 bases fit TRBD2. This CDR3 is 16 amino acids long. The J segment lost 7 bases and the V segment lost 4 bases, leaving 8 bases of the junction unmatched. In germline, CDR1 is MNHNS, CDR2 SASEGT.